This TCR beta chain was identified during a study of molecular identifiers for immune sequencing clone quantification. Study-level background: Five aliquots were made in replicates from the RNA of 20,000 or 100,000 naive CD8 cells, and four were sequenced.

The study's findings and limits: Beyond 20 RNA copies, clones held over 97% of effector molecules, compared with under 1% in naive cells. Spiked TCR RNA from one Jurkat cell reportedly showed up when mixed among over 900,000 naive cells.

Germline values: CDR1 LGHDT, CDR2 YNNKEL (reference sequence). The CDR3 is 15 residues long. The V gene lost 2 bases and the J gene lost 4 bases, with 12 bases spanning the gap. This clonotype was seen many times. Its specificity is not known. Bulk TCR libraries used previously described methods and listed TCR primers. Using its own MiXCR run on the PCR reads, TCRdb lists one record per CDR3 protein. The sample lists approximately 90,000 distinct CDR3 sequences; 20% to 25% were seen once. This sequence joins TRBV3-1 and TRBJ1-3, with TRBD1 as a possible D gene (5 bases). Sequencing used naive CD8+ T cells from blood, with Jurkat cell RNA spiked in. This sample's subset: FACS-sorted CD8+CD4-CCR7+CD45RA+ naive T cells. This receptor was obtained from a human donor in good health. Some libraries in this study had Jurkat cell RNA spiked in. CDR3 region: CASSQPTVFGNTIYF. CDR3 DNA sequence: TGTGCCAGCAGCCAACCGACAGTTTTCGGAAACACCATATATTTT.